The next 22 T cell receptor beta chains were all read from a single sample in a study of T cell responses to AZD1222 COVID-19 vaccine. Clones were read by immunoSEQ multiplex PCR, and TCRdb kept only the in-frame ones, dropping some. The sample carries over 100,000 clones, roughly nine tenths recorded once. Here the sequenced sample was peripheral blood, taken on day 0 of AZD1222 vaccination. The receptors were gathered from an adult in good health.

The gene calls are TRBV7-8 and TRBJ1-1; 7 bases line up with TRBD1. Germline V lookup: CDR1 SGHVS, CDR2 FQNEAQ. CDR3 length equals 16 residues. V was clipped by 3 bases and J by 0 bases; unmatched bases: 7. The CDR3 sequence: CASSFHGQGVNTEAFF. Written as DNA, the CDR3 is TGTGCCAGCAGCTTCCACGGGCAGGGGGTGAACACTGAAGCTTTCTTT.

This clone qualifies as medium-sized. The chain links TRBV18 to TRBJ2-1; D remains unclear. Germline V lookup: CDR1 KGHSH, CDR2 LQKENI. This CDR3 has 13 residues. Deletions cut 4 bases from V and 7 bases from J, with 11 bases between. In DNA form, the CDR3 reads TGTGCCAGCTCACTACTTAGTTGGAATGAGCAGTTCTTC. It yields the protein CASSLLSWNEQFF.

This chain joins TRBV4-3 and TRBJ1-5; 7 positions match TRBD1. Per the germline V gene, CDR1 is LGHNA and CDR2 is YSLEER. This CDR3 has 15 residues. The V and J ends lost 0 bases and 6 bases, in that order; junction bases with no gene match: 5. CDR3 in amino acids: CASSQDRDSRQPQHF. The CDR3 nucleotides read TGCGCCAGCAGCCAAGATCGGGACAGTCGTCAGCCCCAGCATTTT.

This chain uses TRBV6-1 with TRBJ1-1; 7 bases are shared with TRBD1. V lost 3 bases to trimming and J lost 7 bases; unmatched junction nucleotides: 2. Germline V gene sequence: CDR1 MNHNS, CDR2 SASEGT. The CDR3 covers 12 residues. The CDR3 protein is CASSDWTGEAFF. CDR3 sequence (DNA): TGTGCCAGCAGTGACTGGACAGGTGAAGCTTTCTTT.

This clone was recorded many times. The V call is TRBV2, the J call TRBJ1-3; D gene unclear. Germline CDR1 SNHLY, CDR2 FYNNEI. The CDR3 is 18 residues long. V was shortened by 2 bases and J by 0 bases, with 17 bases between the two germline ends. The CDR3 DNA reads as TGTGCCAGCAGTGAATACGGCGGACGGAGTTACTCTGGAAACACCATATATTTT. Its translation: CASSEYGGRSYSGNTIYF.

The V gene is TRBV5-6, the J gene TRBJ1-1; D ambiguous. This CDR3 spans 15 amino acids. Germline V CDR1 and CDR2: SGHDT, YYEEEE. Trimming pared 1 base from V and 1 base from J, leaving 11 bases between. The chain's CDR3 is CASSLKEWENTEAFF. In nucleotides, the CDR3 is TGTGCCAGCAGCTTGAAGGAGTGGGAGAACACTGAAGCTTTCTTT.

This clone was recorded only once. This rearrangement joins TRBV7-9 to TRBJ1-1, with D possibly being TRBD1 (5 bases). CDR1 SEHNR and CDR2 FQNEAQ come from the germline V gene (reference sequence). Trimming left V 1 base short and J 5 bases short, with 14 bases between. The CDR3 is 15 amino acids. As DNA, the CDR3 is TGTGCCAGCAGCTTAGTGGCAGGGATGAGGACTGAAGCTTTCTTT. Its translation is CASSLVAGMRTEAFF.

This chain joins TRBV7-9 and TRBJ2-7; no firm D call. CDR1 is SEHNR and CDR2 is FQNEAQ in the germline V gene (reference sequence). The CDR3 loop spans 12 amino acids. V was shortened by 3 bases and J by 6 bases, with 9 bases between the two germline ends. CDR3 bases: TGTGCCAGCAGCTTCAAGGTTACCGAGCAGTACTTC. The encoded protein is CASSFKVTEQYF.

The chain links TRBV6-5 to TRBJ2-1; 7 bases are a match to TRBD1. Trimming took 9 bases from V and 8 from J; bases not matched to a gene: 13. CDR1 is MNHEY and CDR2 is SVGAGI in the germline V gene. This CDR3 contains 14 residues. The CDR3, as DNA: TGTGCCAGTGAGCAAATTAGACAGGGCGATGAGCAGTTCTTC. This sequence encodes CASEQIRQGDEQFF.

This rearrangement joins TRBV5-1 to TRBJ2-7; 7 nucleotides line up with TRBD2. V was clipped by 4 bases and J by 11 bases; unmatched bases: 12. Germline CDR1 and CDR2: SGHRS and YFSETQ. This CDR3 has 13 amino acids. In DNA, the CDR3 is TGCGCCAGCAGCCCTCGAATTCCGGGGGGTGAGTACTTC. This sequence encodes CASSPRIPGGEYF.

The chain combines TRBV5-6 with TRBJ1-1; D gene uncertain. The CDR3 extends over 14 amino acids. Trimming shortened V by 4 bases and J by 4 bases, and 14 bases separated the two germline ends. Germline V CDR1 and CDR2: SGHDT, YYEEEE. The CDR3 region has the DNA TGTGCCAGCAGCCCATTCGACGTCCGCACTGAAGCTTTCTTT. Its translation: CASSPFDVRTEAFF.

A single count supports this clone. CDR3 amino acids: CASRPSGGALEQYF. In DNA, the CDR3 is TGTGCCAGCAGACCGAGCGGGGGGGCCCTCGAGCAGTACTTC. The chain has TRBV7-2 and TRBJ2-7; 10 nucleotides align to TRBD2. Germline values: CDR1 SGHTA, CDR2 FQGNSA. CDR3 length: 14 residues. Germline trimming cut 6 bases from V and 6 bases from J; bases unmatched to any gene: 8.

The genes are TRBV5-5 and TRBJ1-5; 7 bases fit TRBD1. Trimming at V came to 4 bases and at J to 7 bases, leaving 11 bases not matched to a gene. CDR1 SGHKS and CDR2 YYEKEE come from the germline V gene (reference sequence). CDR3 length: 15 amino acids. CDR3 loop: CASSARDSRGQPQHF. CDR3 in DNA: TGTGCCAGCAGCGCCCGGGACAGCCGGGGACAGCCCCAGCATTTT.

The V and J genes are TRBV6-1 and TRBJ1-3; no clear D gene. The germline V and J ends were trimmed by 1 base and 0 bases, with 10 bases remaining between them. CDR3 size: 16 residues. CDR1 is MNHNS and CDR2 is SASEGT in the germline V gene. The CDR3 spells CASSEVVARSGNTIYF. In DNA, the CDR3 is TGTGCCAGCAGTGAAGTCGTTGCCCGCTCTGGAAACACCATATATTTT.

There are a few counts of this clone. The V call is TRBV29-1, the J call TRBJ1-1, with TRBD1 as a possible D gene (6 bases). The CDR3 contains 13 residues. Trimming took off 5 bases at V and 1 base at J, with 11 bases between the two ends. CDR1 is SQVTM, CDR2 ANQGSEA, per germline. CDR3 in amino acids: CSVFQGSNTEAFF. The CDR3 nucleotides are TGCAGCGTTTTCCAGGGGTCGAACACTGAAGCTTTCTTT.

This chain links TRBV27 with TRBJ1-4; D not certain. CDR1 MNHEY and CDR2 SMNVEV come from the germline V gene (reference sequence). The CDR3 runs to 19 residues. Trimming pared 8 bases from V and 0 bases from J, leaving 25 bases between. CDR3 bases: TGTGCCAGCGGCCCGAACCGGATAGCTAAAGGTGCAACTAATGAAAAACTGTTTTTT. It yields the protein CASGPNRIAKGATNEKLFF.

The J gene is TRBJ2-1, the V gene TRBV5-1; D ambiguous. Germline values: CDR1 SGHRS, CDR2 YFSETQ. The CDR3 totals 15 residues. V lost 0 bases and J 4 bases, leaving 11 bases between the germline ends. CDR3 sequence: CASSLEGLSYNEQFF. The DNA of the CDR3 is TGCGCCAGCAGCTTGGAAGGTCTCTCGTACAATGAGCAGTTCTTC. Using reference TRBV5-1 and TRBJ2-1 for the parts outside the CDR3, the full variable domain is KAGVTQTPRYLIKTRGQQVTLSCSPISGHRSVSWYQQTPGQGLQFLFEYFSETQRNKGNFPGRFSGRQFSNSRSEMNVSTLELGDSALYLCASSLEGLSYNEQFFGPGTRLTVL.

The J gene is TRBJ1-2, the V gene TRBV10-2; the D is unclear. CDR1 WSHSY and CDR2 SAAADI come from the germline V gene. CDR3 length: 15 amino acids. Trimming left V 4 bases short and J 2 bases short, with 14 bases between. The CDR3: CASSGVRDGNYGYTF. CDR3 nucleotides: TGCGCCAGCAGTGGGGTGAGAGATGGGAACTATGGCTACACCTTC.

This chain connects TRBV15 to TRBJ1-5, with 11 bases that match TRBD1. Germline V gives CDR1 LNHNV, CDR2 YYDKDF (reference sequence). V lost 3 bases to trimming and J lost 8 bases; unmatched junction nucleotides: 3. The CDR3 spans 14 residues. For the CDR3, the DNA is TGTGCCACCAGCAGGGACAGGGGGCAGGAGCCCCAGCATTTT. Translating it yields CATSRDRGQEPQHF.

The rearrangement uses TRBV7-3 and TRBJ2-1, with TRBD1 as a possible D gene (6 bases). Germline V gene data show CDR1 as SGHTA and CDR2 as FQGTGA. The ends were cut back, 1 base at V and 7 bases at J, with 11 bases in the middle. This CDR3 contains 14 residues. The CDR3 DNA is TGTGCCAGCAGCTTAATGTTACAGGGAAATGAGCAGTTCTTC. It is translated as CASSLMLQGNEQFF. The variable domain in full, completed from reference TRBV7-3 and TRBJ2-1, reads GAGVSQTPSNKVTEKGKYVELRCDPISGHTALYWYRQSLGQGPEFLIYFQGTGAADDSGLPNDRFFAVRPEGSVSTLKIQRTERGDSAVYLCASSLMLQGNEQFFGPGTRLTVL.

Only one count was recorded for this clone. J is TRBJ1-1 and V is TRBV5-1; 7 nucleotides line up with TRBD1. CDR3 length: 14 amino acids. V lost 8 bases to trimming and J lost 0 bases; unmatched junction nucleotides: 7. Germline loops: CDR1 SGHRS, CDR2 YFSETQ. DNA of the CDR3: TGCGCCAGTCAGGGGGGCGAAATGAACACTGAAGCTTTCTTT. It encodes CASQGGEMNTEAFF.

The chain has TRBV19 and TRBJ1-3; 10 nucleotides line up with TRBD1. The V gene end was trimmed by 5 bases and the J gene end by 5 bases; junction bases not matched to a gene: 18. This CDR3 contains 19 residues. CDR1 is LNHDA, CDR2 SQIVND, per germline (reference sequence). This CDR3 is CASSSSITRDRGLRNTIYF. The CDR3 nucleotides are TGTGCCAGTAGTTCGTCGATCACCCGGGACAGGGGCCTAAGAAACACCATATATTTT.